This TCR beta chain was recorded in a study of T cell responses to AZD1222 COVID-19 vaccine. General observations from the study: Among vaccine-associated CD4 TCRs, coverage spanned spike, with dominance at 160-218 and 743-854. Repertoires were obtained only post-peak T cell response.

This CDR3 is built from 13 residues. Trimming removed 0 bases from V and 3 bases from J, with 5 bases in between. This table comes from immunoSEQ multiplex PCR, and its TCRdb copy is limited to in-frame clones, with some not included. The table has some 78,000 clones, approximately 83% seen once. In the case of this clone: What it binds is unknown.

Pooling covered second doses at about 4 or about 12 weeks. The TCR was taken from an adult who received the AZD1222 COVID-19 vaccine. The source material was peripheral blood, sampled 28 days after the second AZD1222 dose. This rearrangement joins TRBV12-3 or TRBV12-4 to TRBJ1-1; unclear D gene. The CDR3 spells CASSLAEYTEAFF. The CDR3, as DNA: TGTGCCAGCAGTTTAGCGGAGTACACTGAAGCTTTCTTT.